The next 27 T cell receptor beta chains were all read from a single sample in a study of blood T cell repertoires in COVID-19. Generated by immunoSEQ multiplex PCR, the TCRdb table keeps only in-frame clones and is missing some. The sample contains about 160,000 clones, about 85% of which appear only once. Material for sequencing was peripheral blood. These receptors all come from a man aged 35 to 55 with acute or convalescent COVID-19.

CDR3 nucleotide sequence: TGCGCCAGCAGCCAAGAGCGGGGACTAGCGGATTACAATGAGCAGTTCTTC. Its protein product is CASSQERGLADYNEQFF. This sequence joins TRBV4-1 and TRBJ2-1; 11 nucleotides match TRBD2. CDR1 is MGHRA and CDR2 is YSYEKL in the germline V gene. V shed 0 bases and J 4 bases; nucleotides not matched to a gene: 5. The CDR3 is made up of 17 amino acids.

The CDR3 protein is CASSQGLANNEQFF. As DNA, the CDR3 is TGCGCCAGCAGCCAAGGACTAGCGAACAATGAGCAGTTCTTC. This chain links TRBV5-1 with TRBJ2-1; 9 nucleotides agree with TRBD2. The trim removed 4 bases at V and 5 bases at J, leaving 4 bases unmatched. The CDR3 runs 14 residues. Germline lookup yields CDR1 SGHRS and CDR2 YFSETQ.

V usage is TRBV5-4 and J usage is TRBJ1-1; D ambiguous. This CDR3 comprises 16 residues. CDR1 is SGHNT, CDR2 YYREEE, per germline (reference sequence). V lost 0 bases to trimming and J lost 1 base, with 13 bases between them. CDR3 in DNA: TGTGCCAGCAGCTTGGTGTCTGAGGGTCCGAACACTGAAGCTTTCTTT. Its protein product is CASSLVSEGPNTEAFF. Combining the CDR3 with reference TRBV5-4 and TRBJ1-1 gives the whole variable domain ETGVTQSPTHLIKTRGQQVTLRCSSQSGHNTVSWYQQALGQGPQFIFQYYREEENGRGNFPPRFSGLQFPNYSSELNVNALELDDSALYLCASSLVSEGPNTEAFFGQGTRLTVV.

J is TRBJ1-6 and V is TRBV19; TRBD1 agrees at 7 bases. This CDR3 spans 13 amino acids. CDR1 is LNHDA and CDR2 is SQIVND in the germline V gene (reference sequence). V was clipped by 10 bases and J by 9 bases; unmatched bases: 9. The CDR3 loop reads CATRTGGISPLHF. The CDR3 nucleotides are TGTGCCACAAGGACAGGCGGTATTTCACCCCTCCACTTT. Full variable domain (remainder filled in from reference TRBV19 and TRBJ1-6): DGGITQSPKYLFRKEGQNVTLSCEQNLNHDAMYWYRQDPGQGLRLIYYSQIVNDFQKGDIAEGYSVSREKKESFPLTVTSAQKNPTAFYLCATRTGGISPLHFGNGTRLTVT.

V usage is TRBV7-9 and J usage is TRBJ2-1; 9 bases are shared with TRBD2. In germline, CDR1 is SEHNR, CDR2 FQNEAQ (reference sequence). The V and J ends lost 6 bases and 0 bases, in that order; junction bases with no gene match: 3. The CDR3 runs 15 residues. CDR3 sequence: CASSSSGVSYNEQFF. CDR3 DNA: TGTGCCAGCAGTTCTAGCGGGGTCTCCTACAATGAGCAGTTCTTC. The variable domain in full, with the rest retrieved from reference TRBV7-9 and TRBJ2-1, is DTGVSQNPRHKITKRGQNVTFRCDPISEHNRLYWYRQTLGQGPEFLTYFQNEAQLEKSRLLSDRFSAERPKGSFSTLEIQRTEQGDSAMYLCASSSSGVSYNEQFFGPGTRLTVL.

This clone came up once. The J gene is TRBJ1-1, the V gene TRBV9; 8 positions agree with TRBD1. The V and J ends lost 5 bases and 5 bases, in that order; junction bases with no gene match: 11. The CDR3 consists of 15 residues. Germline V lookup: CDR1 SGDLS, CDR2 YYNGEE. DNA for the CDR3: TGTGCCAGCAGTCCAATTCAGGGGGCCCGAACTGAAGCTTTCTTT. Its translation: CASSPIQGARTEAFF.

The chain carries TRBV6-5 and TRBJ2-3; 9 positions match TRBD2. This CDR3 region has 15 residues. Germline V gives CDR1 MNHEY, CDR2 SVGAGI. V shed 6 bases, J shed 0 bases, and the junction held 4 bases outside the gene matches. CDR3 region: CASSGTSSSTDTQYF. In nucleotides, the CDR3 is TGTGCCAGCAGCGGGACTAGCTCTAGCACAGATACGCAGTATTTT.

J is TRBJ2-1 and V is TRBV6-5; D is undetermined. With 5 bases removed from V and 0 bases from J, the gap between germline ends came to 8 bases. The CDR3 has 14 residues. The germline V gene has CDR1 MNHEY and CDR2 SVGAGI. CDR3 nucleotide sequence: TGTGCCAGCAGTCTAGATTACTCCTACAATGAGCAGTTCTTC. Translated, it gives CASSLDYSYNEQFF.

The V and J genes are TRBV3-1 (or the pseudogene TRBV3-2) and TRBJ2-1; 10 nucleotides align to TRBD2. The CDR3 has 12 residues. CDR1 and CDR2 from the germline V gene are LGHDT and YNNKEL (reference sequence). V dropped 3 bases and J dropped 15; count of bases not matched to a gene: 5. The CDR3 nucleotides read TGTGCCAGCAGCCACAGCGGGGGGGTCCTGTTCTTC. This gives the protein CASSHSGGVLFF.

This clone was counted only a few times. V is TRBV7-8 and J is TRBJ1-1, with D possibly matching TRBD1 (6 bases). Trimming took 4 bases from V and 0 from J, leaving 15 bases between them. CDR1 and CDR2 (germline): SGHVS, FQNEAQ. The CDR3 has 16 residues. As DNA, the CDR3 is TGTGCCAGCAGCTCAGCCCAGACAGGTGTGAACACTGAAGCTTTCTTT. Its protein product is CASSSAQTGVNTEAFF.

This clone appeared a few times. V is TRBV19 and J is TRBJ2-5; 9 bases line up with TRBD2. The length of the CDR3 is 14 residues. J gave up 6 bases and V 4 bases, and 6 bases lay outside the gene matches. The germline V gene encodes CDR1 LNHDA and CDR2 SQIVND (reference sequence). CDR3 DNA sequence: TGTGCCAGTAGTACTGCGGGGGGGCAAAAGACCCAGTACTTC. This codes for CASSTAGGQKTQYF.

The chain is built from TRBV9 and TRBJ2-1, with 9 positions matching TRBD1. V was clipped by 1 base and J by 7 bases; unmatched bases: 12. Per germline, CDR1 SGDLS and CDR2 YYNGEE. The CDR3 covers 17 residues. Here the CDR3 reads CASSVNPGTGYVNEQFF. The DNA for the CDR3 is TGTGCCAGCAGCGTAAATCCCGGGACAGGGTATGTTAATGAGCAGTTCTTC.

This clone was recorded only once. This sequence joins TRBV3-1 (or the pseudogene TRBV3-2) and TRBJ2-3, with D unresolved. The germline V and J ends were trimmed by 4 bases and 0 bases, with 11 bases remaining between them. There are 15 residues in the CDR3. CDR1 is LGHDT, CDR2 YNNKEL, per germline (reference sequence). CDR3 residues: CASSPRQKSTDTQYF. The CDR3 nucleotides are TGTGCCAGCAGCCCGAGGCAGAAAAGCACAGATACGCAGTATTTT.

This clone was detected a few times. The sample holds other DNA sequences that translate to the same CDR3. The V gene is TRBV29-1, the J gene TRBJ1-1, with D perhaps TRBD1 (5 bases). Germline V lookup: CDR1 SQVTM, CDR2 ANQGSEA. The V and J ends lost 4 bases and 3 bases respectively, with 6 bases between them. The CDR3 totals 11 residues. In DNA, the CDR3 is TGCAGCGTTGTCAGGGACACTGAAGCTTTCTTT. Amino acid sequence: CSVVRDTEAFF.

The chain couples TRBV7-5 to TRBJ2-5; whether TRBD2, the table's D call, matches the DNA was not checked. TRBV7-5 corresponds to a pseudogene. The CDR3 is made up of 17 amino acids. In nucleotides, the CDR3 is TGTGCCAGAAGCTCTCCCCTGGGACTAGCGGCACAAGAGACCCAGTACTTC. As protein: CARSSPLGLAAQETQYF.

The V call is TRBV3-1 (or the pseudogene TRBV3-2), the J call TRBJ2-5, with 9 bases that match TRBD2. The J segment lost 1 base and the V segment lost 6 bases, leaving 3 bases of the junction unmatched. This CDR3 is 14 amino acids long. Germline V gene sequence: CDR1 LGHDT, CDR2 YNNKEL (reference sequence). The CDR3 DNA reads as TGTGCCAGCAGGGTAGCGGGGGCCCAAGAGACCCAGTACTTC. Amino acids: CASRVAGAQETQYF.

The chain is built from TRBV11-2 and TRBJ2-5; possibly TRBD2 for D (6 bases). Germline lookup yields CDR1 SGHAT and CDR2 FQNNGV. This CDR3 comprises 15 residues. V dropped 5 bases and J dropped 5 bases, with 18 bases sitting between them. For the CDR3, the DNA is TGTGCCAGCAGCCACACTAGTAGGACTAAGGAGACCCAGTACTTC. Protein product: CASSHTSRTKETQYF.

The chain links TRBV28 to TRBJ1-4; unclear D gene. The CDR3 totals 15 residues. CDR1 is MDHEN and CDR2 is SYDVKM in the germline V gene. The V end lost 1 base, the J end lost 4 bases, and 10 bases lay between the germline ends. The CDR3 DNA follows: TGTGCCAGCAGTTTATTCCGCGACATTAATGAAAAACTGTTTTTT. It translates to CASSLFRDINEKLFF.

The rearrangement joins TRBV11-2 to TRBJ1-1; unclear D gene. V shed 0 bases and J shed 1 base, with 9 bases lying between them. In germline, CDR1 is SGHAT, CDR2 FQNNGV. This CDR3 region has 15 residues. CDR3 DNA: TGTGCCAGCAGCTTAGAGGGCAACCCGAACACTGAAGCTTTCTTT. It codes for CASSLEGNPNTEAFF. Looking up the rest from reference TRBV11-2 and TRBJ1-1 gives the full variable domain: EAGVAQSPRYKIIEKRQSVAFWCNPISGHATLYWYQQILGQGPKLLIQFQNNGVVDDSQLPKDRFSAERLKGVDSTLKIQPAKLEDSAVYLCASSLEGNPNTEAFFGQGTRLTVV.

J is TRBJ2-2 and V is TRBV30, with 8 nucleotides matching TRBD1. Trimming at V came to 5 bases and at J to 6 bases, leaving 2 bases not matched to a gene. The CDR3 extends over 12 amino acids. The V gene's germline CDR1 is GTSNPN and CDR2 SVGIG (reference sequence). CDR3 region: CAWVQGAGELFF. The CDR3 DNA sequence: TGTGCCTGGGTACAGGGGGCCGGGGAGCTGTTTTTT.

The chain joins TRBV5-1 to TRBJ1-1, with TRBD1 matching over 9 bases. CDR3 length equals 15 residues. The V and J ends lost 4 bases and 4 bases, in that order; junction bases with no gene match: 8. CDR1 and CDR2 (germline): SGHRS, YFSETQ. The CDR3, as DNA: TGCGCCAGCAGCCCCGGGGACAGGGAGGGCACTGAAGCTTTCTTT. It yields the protein CASSPGDREGTEAFF.

This sequence joins TRBV4-1 and TRBJ2-2, with 7 positions matching TRBD2. Losses at the gene ends were 5 bases for V and 1 base for J; bases not matched to a gene: 10. From germline, CDR1 is MGHRA and CDR2 YSYEKL. The CDR3 covers 17 residues. The CDR3 loop reads CASSAHLGGVNTGELFF. CDR3 DNA: TGCGCCAGCAGCGCCCATCTTGGGGGGGTGAACACCGGGGAGCTGTTTTTT.

V and J are TRBV5-1 and TRBJ1-1; 11 bases are a match to TRBD1. The J segment lost 6 bases and the V segment lost 4 bases, leaving 5 bases of the junction unmatched. The CDR3 loop spans 14 amino acids. In germline, CDR1 is SGHRS, CDR2 YFSETQ. The CDR3 DNA sequence: TGCGCCAGCAGCGGACAGGGGGCTAGCGCTGAAGCTTTCTTT. Its translation is CASSGQGASAEAFF.

A single count supports this clone. V gene TRBV19 combines with J gene TRBJ2-5; maybe TRBD1 (6 bases). Germline V lookup: CDR1 LNHDA, CDR2 SQIVND (reference sequence). V lost 3 bases and J lost 4, with 15 bases in between. This CDR3 region has 15 residues. This CDR3 reads CASSIGGRGGETQYF. Written as DNA, the CDR3 is TGTGCCAGTAGTATCGGTGGCAGGGGTGGAGAGACCCAGTACTTC.

The chain is built from TRBV2 and TRBJ1-2; 9 bases map to TRBD1. V gave up 4 bases and J gave up 7 bases; unmatched junction bases: 10. The germline V gene has CDR1 SNHLY and CDR2 FYNNEI. The CDR3 has 15 residues. This CDR3 reads CASSGMGQGTGGYTF. In DNA, the CDR3 is TGTGCCAGCAGTGGGATGGGACAGGGTACGGGTGGCTACACCTTC.

This sequence joins TRBV15 and TRBJ2-5, with TRBD1 as a possible D gene (5 bases). The V end was cut by 1 base, the J end by 0 bases, with 9 bases between. Germline assignment: CDR1 LNHNV and CDR2 YYDKDF (reference sequence). There are 15 residues in the CDR3. CDR3 in amino acids: CATSRGDRHQETQYF. CDR3 nucleotide sequence: TGTGCCACCAGCAGAGGAGACAGACACCAAGAGACCCAGTACTTC.

The rearrangement links TRBV12-3 or TRBV12-4 to TRBJ1-4; no clear D. With 8 bases removed from V and 0 bases from J, the gap between germline ends came to 7 bases. The CDR3 totals 13 residues. Here the CDR3 DNA reads TGTGCCAGCGCCCGCGCAACTAATGAAAAACTGTTTTTT. Its translation is CASARATNEKLFF.